This T cell receptor beta chain was recovered during a study of blood T cell repertoires in COVID-19. Study-wide background: Collection of acute and convalescent COVID-19 samples took place in the United States, Italy and Spain. The analysed material was cDNA or gDNA that came from T cells, B-cell-depleted T cells, or PBMCs.

There are 12 residues in the CDR3. Trimming left V 5 bases short and J 8 bases short, with 12 bases between. The germline V gene has CDR1 SGHTA and CDR2 FQGNSA. Under the authors' procedure: Amplification from reference gene primers served as the basis for estimated nucleated cell counts. Profiling relied on immunoSEQ multiplex PCR, and the TCRdb table lists in-frame clones only, not all of them. V and J calls and clone size come straight from that table; D and trimming were deduced from the DNA. The data show under 30,000 clones, with about 89% seen just once and about 5% held by the top ten. This receptor was taken from a man aged 50 to 60 with active COVID-19. The chain uses TRBV7-2 and TRBJ1-2; TRBD1 might be the D (6 bases). Sequenced: peripheral blood. The CDR3 here is CASSPTGYGYTF. CDR3 nucleotide sequence: TGTGCCAGCAGCCCAACAGGGTACGGCTACACCTTC.